The next 14 T cell receptor beta chains were all read from a single sample in a study of beta chain features in type 1 diabetes (dated by TCRdb to 2017 to 2018). What the research found in general, with its limitations: A moderate but significant shortening of TCRB CDR3 length was observed in type 1 diabetes patients in all four CD4+ subsets.

Libraries were made using the immunoSEQ multiplex PCR assay. All of the isolated RNA was reverse transcribed with the High Capacity cDNA Reverse Transcription Kit, so expressed TCRB transcripts were sequenced. TCRdb re-hosts the immuneACCESS table, in-frame sequences only. Its copies lack some clones; in the studies checked, an unresolved V gene accounts for under half of them, and the cause for the rest is not known. This sample gives over 200,000 clones in total; around 9.9% of them show up just once. Jointly, the top ten make up 0.017% of the sample. Their recognized antigens are unknown. The sample was naive CD4+ T cells from blood. This sample's cell subset or site label indicates: true naive CD4+ T cells. The receptor set was obtained from a man aged 30-40 years with type 1 diabetes.

This clone has only a few counts. The DNA of the CDR3 is TGTGCCAGCCGGGACAGGGCAGATACGCAGTATTTT. It specifies CASRDRADTQYF. The V call is TRBV6-5, the J call TRBJ2-3; 9 bases are a match to TRBD1. The germline V gene has CDR1 MNHEY and CDR2 SVGAGI. This CDR3 spans 12 amino acids. V trimming: 8 bases; J trimming: 4 bases; junction bases outside the gene matches: 1.

CDR3 coding DNA: TGTGCCAGCAGCCAAGCCCGGAATCAGCCCCAGCATTTT. Translation: CASSQARNQPQHF. The chain carries TRBV14 and TRBJ1-5; no clear D gene. CDR3 length equals 13 residues. The V gene's germline CDR1 is SGHDN and CDR2 FVKESK. The V end was cut by 1 base, the J end by 4 bases, with 5 bases between. Variable domain in full (rest from reference TRBV14 and TRBJ1-5): EAGVTQFPSHSVIEKGQTVTLRCDPISGHDNLYWYRRVMGKEIKFLLHFVKESKQDESGMPNNRFLAERTGGTYSTLKVQPAELEDSGVYFCASSQARNQPQHFGDGTRLSIL.

The J gene is TRBJ1-4, the V gene TRBV7-9; TRBD1 might be the D (5 bases). The germline V gene encodes CDR1 SEHNR and CDR2 FQNEAQ (reference sequence). Trimming removed 5 bases from V and 0 bases from J, with 7 bases in between. The CDR3 loop spans 14 amino acids. As DNA, the CDR3 is TGTGCCAGCAGCCCAGGGACAACTAATGAAAAACTGTTTTTT. This gives the protein CASSPGTTNEKLFF.

This clone was recorded a few times. This chain links TRBV7-2 with TRBJ1-2; 8 bases line up with TRBD1. CDR3 length equals 13 residues. Germline V gene lookup returns CDR1 SGHTA and CDR2 FQGNSA. V shed 5 bases, J shed 3 bases, and the junction held 2 bases outside the gene matches. CDR3 residues: CASSKDRDYGYTF. The CDR3 DNA reads as TGTGCCAGCAGCAAGGACAGGGACTATGGCTACACCTTC.

V is TRBV11-2 and J is TRBJ2-7, with D uncertain. Per germline, CDR1 SGHAT and CDR2 FQNNGV. The CDR3 runs 13 residues. V was pared by 1 base and J by 3 bases, with 7 bases between. The CDR3 protein is CASSLGARYEQYF. The CDR3 DNA sequence: TGTGCCAGCAGCTTAGGGGCTCGCTACGAGCAGTACTTC.

This clone was recorded a few times. The rearrangement links TRBV11-3 to TRBJ2-5; TRBD2 matches at 7 bases. The V and J ends lost 5 bases and 4 bases, in that order; junction bases with no gene match: 10. The germline V gene has CDR1 SGHNT and CDR2 YENEEA. The CDR3 spans 15 residues. CDR3 DNA: TGTGCCAGCAGCGCGGGGTCGGGGGGTGGAGAGACCCAGTACTTC. This translates into CASSAGSGGGETQYF.

J is TRBJ1-2 and V is TRBV29-1; TRBD1 aligns across 8 bases. The ends lost 4 bases at V and 1 base at J; junction bases unmatched: 2. The CDR3 covers 13 residues. CDR1 is SQVTM and CDR2 is ANQGSEA in the germline V gene. CDR3 region: CSVVGQGNYGYTF. Here the CDR3 DNA reads TGCAGCGTTGTCGGACAGGGTAACTATGGCTACACCTTC.

V gene TRBV18 combines with J gene TRBJ1-5; 7 bases map to TRBD1. The CDR3 has 16 amino acids. J gave up 6 bases and V 6 bases, and 14 bases lay outside the gene matches. CDR1 is KGHSH, CDR2 LQKENI, per germline. The CDR3 nucleotides read TGTGCCAGCTCGGCTGGAGTAGGGGGCTCGGGTCAGCCCCAGCATTTT. Protein product: CASSAGVGGSGQPQHF. The full variable domain, rest sourced from reference TRBV18 and TRBJ1-5, is NAGVMQNPRHLVRRRGQEARLRCSPMKGHSHVYWYRQLPEEGLKFMVYLQKENIIDESGMPKERFSAEFPKEGPSILRIQQVVRGDSAAYFCASSAGVGGSGQPQHFGDGTRLSIL.

The chain links TRBV18 to TRBJ1-4; 9 bases are a match to TRBD1. J lost 7 bases, V lost 6 bases, and 6 bases had no gene match. This CDR3 has 14 residues. Per germline, CDR1 KGHSH and CDR2 LQKENI. DNA for the CDR3: TGTGCCAGCTCTCTACAGGGGGCATTTGAAAAACTGTTTTTT. Translated, it gives CASSLQGAFEKLFF.

The V call is TRBV28, the J call TRBJ2-5; the D gene is possibly TRBD2 (6 bases). CDR1 is MDHEN, CDR2 SYDVKM, per germline. CDR3 length: 14 amino acids. V was pared by 3 bases and J by 2 bases, with 10 bases between. CDR3 coding DNA: TGTGCCAGCAGTTTGTCTGGGGGGCAAGAGACCCAGTACTTC. Residues: CASSLSGGQETQYF.

In DNA, the CDR3 is TGTGCCAGCAGATGGACAGGGAATGAAAAACTGTTTTTT. It yields the protein CASRWTGNEKLFF. The V gene is TRBV6-5, the J gene TRBJ1-4, with 8 bases matching TRBD1. Germline values: CDR1 MNHEY, CDR2 SVGAGI. CDR3 size: 13 residues. The junction had 2 bases not matched to a gene; V was cut back by 6 bases and J by 5 bases.

The chain joins TRBV7-9 to TRBJ1-1; D might be TRBD1 (5 bases). This CDR3 comprises 14 residues. The germline V gene encodes CDR1 SEHNR and CDR2 FQNEAQ (reference sequence). The ends were cut back, 3 bases at V and 3 bases at J, with 11 bases in the middle. The CDR3 spells CASSLGGGDTEAFF. In DNA form, the CDR3 reads TGTGCCAGCAGCTTGGGGGGTGGAGACACTGAAGCTTTCTTT.

Only a few counts were recorded for this clone. This rearrangement joins TRBV5-6 to TRBJ2-5; weak D call: TRBD1 (5 bases). Trimming cost V 2 bases and J 3 bases, with 11 bases left between them. The CDR3 has 14 residues. Germline V gene data show CDR1 as SGHDT and CDR2 as YYEEEE. CDR3 DNA sequence: TGTGCCAGCAGCTTAACGACAGTAGAAGAGACCCAGTACTTC. It encodes CASSLTTVEETQYF.

The table lists this clone with a few counts. V and J are TRBV28 and TRBJ2-7; a possible D gene is TRBD2 (5 bases). This CDR3 has 13 residues. Looked up from germline, CDR1 is MDHEN and CDR2 is SYDVKM. V was trimmed by 6 bases and J by 0 bases, leaving 9 bases between them. The CDR3 is CASRTGNSYEQYF. The CDR3 nucleotides are TGTGCCAGCAGAACGGGGAACTCCTACGAGCAGTACTTC.